This TCR beta chain was sequenced for a study of spatial heterogeneity in lung cancer. Study-wide background: The study consistently detected more beta-chain than alpha-chain sequences.

TCRdb re-called the 5' RACE reads with MiXCR, one entry per CDR3 protein. This sample has roughly 120,000 distinct CDR3 sequences, with less than 15% found just once. As to time point: blood at routine non-recurrence follow-up after resection. Sequencing of whole RNA from tumor, nontumor lung or frozen PBMC involved no sorting. This CDR3 has 12 amino acids. Germline-derived CDR1 and CDR2 are MNHEY and SMNVEV (reference sequence). Trimming removed 5 bases from V and 6 bases from J, with 9 bases in between. This material consisted of PBMCs, taken at follow-up. The receptor was isolated from a male donor with early-stage non-small cell lung cancer. The V call is TRBV27, the J call TRBJ2-3; D may correspond to TRBD1 or TRBD2 (5 bases each). The CDR3 region has the DNA TGTGCCAGCAGTCCGGGGCTCGATACGCAGTATTTT. This codes for CASSPGLDTQYF.